Below, 5 T cell receptor beta chains from the same sample are listed, as sequenced in a study of shared clonotypes between healthy human individuals. Only in-frame clones appear in the TCRdb table, and some are missing; sequencing was by immunoSEQ multiplex PCR. The profile shows approximately 2,300,000 clones, just under 95% of them singletons. Sequencing used naive CD4+ T cells from PBMCs. Sample subset: CD45RA+ positively selected. Receptor source: a man younger than 35 in good health. Some clones in this sample may be carry-over from other donors' samples.

V usage is TRBV5-1 and J usage is TRBJ2-3; perhaps TRBD2 as D (6 bases). The CDR3 totals 18 residues. Per germline, CDR1 SGHRS and CDR2 YFSETQ. V was clipped by 3 bases and J by 0 bases, with 20 bases between them. The CDR3 DNA follows: TGCGCCAGCAGCTCCTCCACTACTAGCACGTATAGCACAGATACGCAGTATTTT. This codes for CASSSSTTSTYSTDTQYF. Drawing the rest from reference TRBV5-1 and TRBJ2-3, the complete variable domain is KAGVTQTPRYLIKTRGQQVTLSCSPISGHRSVSWYQQTPGQGLQFLFEYFSETQRNKGNFPGRFSGRQFSNSRSEMNVSTLELGDSALYLCASSSSTTSTYSTDTQYFGPGTRLTVL.

The DNA of the CDR3 is TGTGCCAGCAGCTTGTATGGTAGTACCCTCCACTTT. Protein product: CASSLYGSTLHF. This chain connects TRBV5-4 to TRBJ1-6; no definite D call. CDR1 is SGHNT and CDR2 is YYREEE in the germline V gene (reference sequence). With 1 base removed from V and 14 bases from J, the gap between germline ends came to 10 bases. The CDR3 loop spans 12 amino acids.

As to this clone: Other DNA sequences in the same sample also yield this CDR3. The chain is built from TRBV20-1 and TRBJ2-1; D is ambiguous. V was cut by 0 bases and J by 8 bases, with 5 bases left in between. Germline CDR1 DFQATT, CDR2 SNEGSKA (reference sequence). The CDR3 loop spans 11 amino acids. This CDR3 reads CSARDLDEQFF. The CDR3 nucleotides read TGCAGTGCTAGAGATCTGGATGAGCAGTTCTTC.

V usage is TRBV4-1 and J usage is TRBJ2-2; D may be TRBD1 (6 bases). Germline V gives CDR1 MGHRA, CDR2 YSYEKL. With 10 bases removed from V and 7 bases from J, the gap between germline ends came to 22 bases. The CDR3 is made up of 15 amino acids. The CDR3 sequence: CATEAGTSQGGELFF. The DNA for the CDR3 is TGCGCCACCGAGGCCGGGACAAGTCAAGGCGGGGAGCTGTTTTTT.

The sample holds one count of this clone. This sequence joins TRBV28 and TRBJ1-2; D might be TRBD1 (6 bases). Germline values: CDR1 MDHEN, CDR2 SYDVKM. The CDR3 is 15 amino acids. V was cut by 4 bases and J by 4 bases, with 16 bases left in between. The CDR3 nucleotides read TGTGCCAGCAGTTATAGCATGGACAGTCCCTATGGCTACACCTTC. Translation gives CASSYSMDSPYGYTF.